This T cell receptor (beta chain) was obtained from a study of blood T cells in healthy people across ages (dated by TCRdb to between 2014 and 2017). General notes on the study: In model experiments, template switching captured roughly one uniquely barcoded TCR beta cDNA molecule for every two T cells. To track age-related changes in TCR beta repertoire diversity, the study relied on deep sequencing normalized with unique cDNA molecular identifiers. The donors were split into four age groups: young (average 16 years), middle-aged (39), aged (about 56) and long-lived (about 74). Donors of different ages were randomly distributed across sequencing lanes to avoid experimental bias. The study analyzed two additional independent replicas of 1 million unique cDNA reads from the same blood draw for two donors, one aged 18 to 30 and one aged 80 or older.

The paper as a whole reports these results and caveats: Conclusive comparison of naive and antigen-experienced compartments was prevented by the profiling of bulk unsorted PBMCs. Because donor CMV infection status was unknown, age-related changes in expanded clonotypes were potentially confounded. A strong correlation was found between observed TCR beta diversity and the percentage of naive T cells measured by flow cytometry. Compared with the aged group, the long-lived group had more naive CD4+ T cells, fewer expanded clones and increased TCR diversity, suggesting age selection. Total diversity estimates from one million sequenced T cells were considered lower bounds and underestimates. Observed TCR beta diversity per million T cells fell roughly linearly with age, and a significant reduction was already apparent by age about 36.

As encoded in the germline V gene, CDR1 is KGHSH while CDR2 is LQKENI. The CDR3 contains 15 residues, cysteine and phenylalanine counted. This entry keeps only the CDR3 DNA: 45 bases, framed from base 1. V drops 0 bases and J drops 6 bases, leaving 12 bases in between. Systemically healthy Caucasian individuals from Russia, around 39 in total and aged roughly 6 to 100 years, were included as donors. Approximately 9 milliliters of peripheral blood were collected from each donor into EDTA-treated Vacutainer tubes. Ficoll-Paque density-gradient centrifugation was used to isolate PBMCs, with at least 6.5 million per sample. Trizol reagent was used to extract total RNA from the PBMCs, yielding at least 5 micrograms per sample. Naive CD45RAhigh/CD27high T cell percentages were measured by flow cytometry on a PBMC aliquot from every donor. The library was built by means of 5' RACE. The instrument was an Illumina HiSeq 2500. A second roughly 6 to 11 cycle PCR used a sample-barcoded 5' primer and a J-beta primer mix. A unique molecular identifier was introduced onto each TCR beta cDNA molecule by a template-switch 5' adaptor carrying 12 random nucleotides. Each sample yielded at least 2.5 million CDR3-containing paired-end reads. All of the RNA was converted into first-strand cDNA using the Mint cDNA synthesis kit, with a TRBC-specific oligonucleotide serving as the primer. Following uracil-DNA glycosylase treatment, a first 18-cycle PCR with universal primers M1SS and BC2_uni_R was performed on all cDNA. The original pipeline was this. Normalization of each sample was performed by random selection of 1 million high-quality reads, each carrying a distinct molecular identifier. Reads with shared molecular identifiers were discarded instead of being binned into consensus sequences. MiTCR, run with a Q25 quality threshold and the strictest error-elimination algorithm, handled CDR3 identification, clonotype clustering and error correction. A nonparametric unseen species model with Euler transformation was used to estimate lower-bound total TCR beta diversity. The public reads were run again by TCRdb, first through fastp at Q25 and then through MiXCR, and only productive beta chains were kept. Entries that share a CDR3 protein sequence are merged under the most common genes and DNA. Clone size and V and J calls follow TCRdb, not the original study. Here the sample has about 970,000 distinct CDR3 sequences; roughly 50% occur a single time. Jointly, the top ten make up 20% to 25% of the sample.

This clonotype was recorded once. What this receptor recognizes is not known. Per-base qualities were not stored, and no clone one base away is much larger. The chain couples TRBV18 to TRBJ2-1, and possibly TRBD2, on 5 matching bases. The TCR sequence derives from a woman aged 60 to 75 in good health. Sequencing input: blood. The CDR3 amino acid sequence is: CASSPPYGSGNEQFF. Here is the DNA: TGTGCCAGCTCACCACCTTACGGAAGCGGCAATGAGCAGTTCTTC. The entire variable domain, with the stretches around the CDR3 drawn from the reference TRBV18 and TRBJ2-1 proteins, is NAGVMQNPRHLVRRRGQEARLRCSPMKGHSHVYWYRQLPEEGLKFMVYLQKENIIDESGMPKERFSAEFPKEGPSILRIQQVVRGDSAAYFCASSPPYGSGNEQFFGPGTRLTVL.